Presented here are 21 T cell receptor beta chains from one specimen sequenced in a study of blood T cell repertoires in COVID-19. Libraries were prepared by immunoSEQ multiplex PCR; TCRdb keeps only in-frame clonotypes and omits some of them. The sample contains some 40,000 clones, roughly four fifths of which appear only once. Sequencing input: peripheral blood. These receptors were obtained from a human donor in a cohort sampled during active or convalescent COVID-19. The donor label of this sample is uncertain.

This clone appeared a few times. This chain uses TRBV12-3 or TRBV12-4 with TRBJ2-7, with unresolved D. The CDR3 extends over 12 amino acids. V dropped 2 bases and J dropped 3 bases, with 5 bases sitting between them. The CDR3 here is CASSLTGYEQYF. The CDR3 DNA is TGTGCCAGCAGTTTAACGGGCTACGAGCAGTACTTC.

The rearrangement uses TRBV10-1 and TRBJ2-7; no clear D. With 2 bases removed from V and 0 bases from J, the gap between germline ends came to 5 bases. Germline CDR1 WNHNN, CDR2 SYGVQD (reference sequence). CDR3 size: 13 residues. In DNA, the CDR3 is TGCGCCAGCAGTGAGGCGGTCTCCTACGAGCAGTACTTC. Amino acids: CASSEAVSYEQYF.

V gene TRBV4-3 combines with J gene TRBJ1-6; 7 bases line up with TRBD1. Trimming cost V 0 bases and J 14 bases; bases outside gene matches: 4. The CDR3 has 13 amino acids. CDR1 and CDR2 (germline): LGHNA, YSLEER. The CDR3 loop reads CASSQDRGSALHF. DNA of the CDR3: TGCGCCAGCAGCCAAGACAGGGGGTCCGCCCTCCACTTT.

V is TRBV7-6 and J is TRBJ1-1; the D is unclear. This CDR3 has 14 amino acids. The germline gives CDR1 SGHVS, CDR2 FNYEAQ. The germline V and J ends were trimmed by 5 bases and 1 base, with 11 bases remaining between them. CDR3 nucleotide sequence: TGTGCCAGCAGCCTTGTGGAGGGGAACACTGAAGCTTTCTTT. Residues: CASSLVEGNTEAFF.

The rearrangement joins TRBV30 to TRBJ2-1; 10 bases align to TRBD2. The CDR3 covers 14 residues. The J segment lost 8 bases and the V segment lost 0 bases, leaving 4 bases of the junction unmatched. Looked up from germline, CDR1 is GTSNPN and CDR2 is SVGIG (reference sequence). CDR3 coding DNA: TGTGCCTGGAGTGTGGGACTAGCGAACGATGAGCAGTTCTTC. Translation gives CAWSVGLANDEQFF.

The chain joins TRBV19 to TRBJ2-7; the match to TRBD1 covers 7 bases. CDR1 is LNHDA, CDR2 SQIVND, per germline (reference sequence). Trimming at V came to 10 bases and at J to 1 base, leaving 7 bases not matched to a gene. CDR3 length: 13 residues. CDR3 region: CATTRTGSYEQYF. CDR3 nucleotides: TGTGCCACGACCAGGACAGGTTCCTACGAGCAGTACTTC.

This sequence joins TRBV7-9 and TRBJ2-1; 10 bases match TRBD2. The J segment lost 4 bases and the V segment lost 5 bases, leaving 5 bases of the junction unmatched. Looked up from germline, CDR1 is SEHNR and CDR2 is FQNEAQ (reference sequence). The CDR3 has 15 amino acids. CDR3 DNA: TGTGCCAGCAGCACCCTAGCGGGAGTATACAATGAGCAGTTCTTC. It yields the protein CASSTLAGVYNEQFF.

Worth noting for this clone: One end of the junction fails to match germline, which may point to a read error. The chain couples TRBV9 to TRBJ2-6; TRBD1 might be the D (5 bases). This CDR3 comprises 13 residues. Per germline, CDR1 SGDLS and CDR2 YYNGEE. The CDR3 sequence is CASSPFGANVPTF. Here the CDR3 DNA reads TGTGCCAGCAGCCCCTTTGGGGCCAACGTCCCGACTTTC.

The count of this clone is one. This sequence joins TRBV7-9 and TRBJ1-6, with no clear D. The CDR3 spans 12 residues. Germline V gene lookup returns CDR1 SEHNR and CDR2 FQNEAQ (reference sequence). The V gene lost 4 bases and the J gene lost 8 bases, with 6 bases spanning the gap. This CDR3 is CASSSPDSPLHF. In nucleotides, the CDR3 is TGTGCCAGCAGCTCTCCGGATTCACCCCTCCACTTT.

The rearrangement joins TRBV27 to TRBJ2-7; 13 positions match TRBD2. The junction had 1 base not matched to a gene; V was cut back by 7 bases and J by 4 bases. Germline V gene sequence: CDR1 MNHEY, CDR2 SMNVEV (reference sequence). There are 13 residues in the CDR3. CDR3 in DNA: TGTGCCAGCAAGGGACTAGCGGGATACGAGCAGTACTTC. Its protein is CASKGLAGYEQYF.

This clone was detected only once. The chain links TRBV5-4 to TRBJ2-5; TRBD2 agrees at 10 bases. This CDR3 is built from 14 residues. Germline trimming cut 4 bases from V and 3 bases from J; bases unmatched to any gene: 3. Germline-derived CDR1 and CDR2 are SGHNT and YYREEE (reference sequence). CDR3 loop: CASSPLAGEETQYF. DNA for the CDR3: TGTGCCAGCAGCCCGCTAGCGGGGGAAGAGACCCAGTACTTC.

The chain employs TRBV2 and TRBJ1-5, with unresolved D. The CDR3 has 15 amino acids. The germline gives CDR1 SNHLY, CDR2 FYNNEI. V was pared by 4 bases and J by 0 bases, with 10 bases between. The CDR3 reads CASSAQTGSNQPQHF. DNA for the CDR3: TGTGCCAGCAGTGCCCAAACTGGTAGCAATCAGCCCCAGCATTTT.

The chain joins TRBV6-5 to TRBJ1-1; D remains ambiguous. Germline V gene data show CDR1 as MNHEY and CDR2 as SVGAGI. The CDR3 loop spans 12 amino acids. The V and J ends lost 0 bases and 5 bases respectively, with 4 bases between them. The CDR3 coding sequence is TGTGCCAGCAGTTACTCTAAAACTGAAGCTTTCTTT. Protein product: CASSYSKTEAFF.

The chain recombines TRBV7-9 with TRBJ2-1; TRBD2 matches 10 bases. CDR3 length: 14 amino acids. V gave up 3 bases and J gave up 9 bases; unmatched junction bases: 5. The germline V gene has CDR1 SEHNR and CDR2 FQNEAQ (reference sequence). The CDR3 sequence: CASSLISGRTEQFF. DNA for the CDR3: TGTGCCAGCAGCTTGATTAGCGGGAGGACTGAGCAGTTCTTC.

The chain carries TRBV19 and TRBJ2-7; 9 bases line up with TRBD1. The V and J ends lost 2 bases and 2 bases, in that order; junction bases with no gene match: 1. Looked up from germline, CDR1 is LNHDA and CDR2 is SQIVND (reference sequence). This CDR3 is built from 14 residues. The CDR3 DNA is TGTGCCAGTAGTATAAACAGGGGGCCCTACGAGCAGTACTTC. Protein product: CASSINRGPYEQYF. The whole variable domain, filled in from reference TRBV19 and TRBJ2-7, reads DGGITQSPKYLFRKEGQNVTLSCEQNLNHDAMYWYRQDPGQGLRLIYYSQIVNDFQKGDIAEGYSVSREKKESFPLTVTSAQKNPTAFYLCASSINRGPYEQYFGPGTRLTVT.

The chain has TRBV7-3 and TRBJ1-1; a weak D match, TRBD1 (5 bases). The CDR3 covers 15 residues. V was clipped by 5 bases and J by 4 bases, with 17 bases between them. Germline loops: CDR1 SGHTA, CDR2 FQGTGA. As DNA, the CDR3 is TGTGCCAGCAGCCCGGGGGGTCTTTTGGGCACTGAAGCTTTCTTT. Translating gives CASSPGGLLGTEAFF.

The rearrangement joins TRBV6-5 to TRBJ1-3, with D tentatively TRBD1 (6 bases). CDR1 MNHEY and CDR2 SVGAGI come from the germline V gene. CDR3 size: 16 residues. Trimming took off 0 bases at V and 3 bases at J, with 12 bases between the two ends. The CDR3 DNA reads TGTGCCAGCAGTTACTCGACACAGGGCTATGGAAACACCATATATTTT. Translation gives CASSYSTQGYGNTIYF.

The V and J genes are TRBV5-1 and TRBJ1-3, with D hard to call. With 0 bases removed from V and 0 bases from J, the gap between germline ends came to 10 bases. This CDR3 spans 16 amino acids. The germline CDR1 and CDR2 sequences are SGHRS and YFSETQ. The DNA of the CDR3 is TGCGCCAGCAGCTTGGAAGTACAAACCTCTGGAAACACCATATATTTT. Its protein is CASSLEVQTSGNTIYF.

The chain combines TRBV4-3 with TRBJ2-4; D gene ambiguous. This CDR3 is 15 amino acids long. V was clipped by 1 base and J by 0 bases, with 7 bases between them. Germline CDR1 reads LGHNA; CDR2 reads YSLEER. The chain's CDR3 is CASSQGQVAKNIQYF. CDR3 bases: TGCGCCAGCAGCCAAGGGCAGGTAGCCAAAAACATTCAGTACTTC.

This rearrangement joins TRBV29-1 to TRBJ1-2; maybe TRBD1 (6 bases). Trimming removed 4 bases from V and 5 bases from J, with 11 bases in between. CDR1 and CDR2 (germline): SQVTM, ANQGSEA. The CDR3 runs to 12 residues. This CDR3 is CSVGAGVYGYTF. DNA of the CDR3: TGCAGCGTTGGAGCAGGGGTGTATGGCTACACCTTC.

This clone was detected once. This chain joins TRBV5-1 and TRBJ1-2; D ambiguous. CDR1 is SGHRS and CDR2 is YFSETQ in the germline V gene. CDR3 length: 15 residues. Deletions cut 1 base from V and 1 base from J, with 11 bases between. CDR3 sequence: CASSLQPSFNYGYTF. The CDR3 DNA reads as TGCGCCAGCAGCTTGCAACCGAGCTTTAACTATGGCTACACCTTC.